These 2 T cell receptor beta chains came from one sample sequenced in a study of blood T cell repertoires in COVID-19. Sequenced by immunoSEQ multiplex PCR; TCRdb stores in-frame clones only, minus some. Among 250,000 to 300,000 clones listed, more than 65% were seen once. Sequencing was carried out using PBMCs or T cells enriched from blood (not recorded which). Receptors were obtained from a man between 45 and 60 years old who had recovered from COVID-19.

This chain links TRBV5-5 with TRBJ1-5; 9 positions match TRBD1. V lost 0 bases, J lost 1 base, and 5 bases stayed unmatched. Per the germline V gene, CDR1 is SGHKS and CDR2 is YYEKEE (reference sequence). The CDR3 has 17 amino acids. This CDR3 is CASSLGAGQGSNQPQHF. The CDR3 DNA follows: TGTGCCAGCAGCTTGGGGGCTGGACAGGGGAGCAATCAGCCCCAGCATTTT.

The chain couples TRBV7-9 to TRBJ2-3; maybe TRBD1 (6 bases). V was trimmed by 5 bases and J by 4 bases, leaving 16 bases between them. Germline V gives CDR1 SEHNR, CDR2 FQNEAQ (reference sequence). The CDR3 has 15 amino acids. Here the CDR3 DNA reads TGTGCCAGCAGCCTAACGGCAGGGGCTGCAGATACGCAGTATTTT. This sequence encodes CASSLTAGAADTQYF.